Each of the 17 T cell receptor beta chains below was sequenced from the same sample in a study of control samples from healthy donors and cancer patients. The repertoire was sequenced with immunoSEQ multiplex PCR; TCRdb's copy has only in-frame clones and lacks some. This sample has about 110,000 clones, with 82% found just once. Source material: blood. The receptor set was obtained from a man aged 18 to 29 in good health.

This sequence joins TRBV5-5 and TRBJ2-5, with TRBD2 matching 10 bases. Germline CDR1 is SGHKS and CDR2 is YYEKEE (reference sequence). CDR3 length: 16 residues. V shed 0 bases, J shed 4 bases, and the junction held 6 bases outside the gene matches. The CDR3: CASSLVSGGAGETQYF. The CDR3 bases are TGTGCCAGCAGCTTGGTGAGCGGGGGGGCTGGAGAGACCCAGTACTTC.

This chain links TRBV6-6 with TRBJ2-7, with D hard to call. Trimming pared 2 bases from V and 7 bases from J, leaving 12 bases between. The CDR3 contains 13 residues. Germline lookup yields CDR1 MNHNY and CDR2 SVGAGI (reference sequence). The CDR3 DNA follows: TGTGCCAGCAGTTACGGCCCGCAAGGGGAGCAGTACGTC. Its protein is CASSYGPQGEQYV.

This sequence joins TRBV3-1 (or the pseudogene TRBV3-2) and TRBJ2-7; 7 nucleotides match TRBD1. Trimming took 5 bases from V and 3 from J; bases not matched to a gene: 7. The CDR3 has 14 amino acids. Germline CDR1 is LGHDT and CDR2 is YNNKEL (reference sequence). The CDR3: CASSKTRGIYEQYF. The DNA for the CDR3 is TGTGCCAGCAGCAAGACCAGGGGGATCTACGAGCAGTACTTC.

V and J are TRBV12-3 or TRBV12-4 and TRBJ2-1; TRBD2 might be the D (5 bases). Trimming shortened V by 6 bases and J by 4 bases, and 10 bases separated the two germline ends. This CDR3 comprises 13 residues. CDR3 region: CASSGLGYNEQFF. The CDR3 region has the DNA TGTGCCAGCAGCGGACTGGGGTACAATGAGCAGTTCTTC.

This chain uses TRBV6-2 or TRBV6-3 with TRBJ1-2, with D perhaps matching TRBD1 (5 bases). The CDR3 covers 14 residues. Per the germline V gene, CDR1 is MNHEY and CDR2 is SVGEGT. V was shortened by 6 bases and J by 4 bases, with 15 bases between the two germline ends. CDR3 residues: CASSPREDFYGYTF. CDR3 DNA: TGTGCCAGCAGCCCCAGGGAAGATTTCTATGGCTACACCTTC.

This rearrangement joins TRBV5-1 to TRBJ2-5; 9 bases align to TRBD2. The germline V gene has CDR1 SGHRS and CDR2 YFSETQ. The length of the CDR3 is 15 residues. Losses at the gene ends were 0 bases for V and 1 base for J; bases not matched to a gene: 1. This CDR3 is CASSLALAGQETQYF. The CDR3 DNA is TGCGCCAGCAGCTTGGCACTAGCGGGCCAAGAGACCCAGTACTTC. The full variable domain, its missing parts supplied by reference TRBV5-1 and TRBJ2-5, is KAGVTQTPRYLIKTRGQQVTLSCSPISGHRSVSWYQQTPGQGLQFLFEYFSETQRNKGNFPGRFSGRQFSNSRSEMNVSTLELGDSALYLCASSLALAGQETQYFGPGTRLLVL.

The sample holds one count of this clone. The J gene is TRBJ2-2, the V gene TRBV28; D is uncertain. The germline CDR1 and CDR2 sequences are MDHEN and SYDVKM. Trimming cost V 6 bases and J 6 bases, with 17 bases left between them. This CDR3 region has 15 residues. CDR3: CASRTGSVLSGELFF. In DNA, the CDR3 is TGTGCCAGCAGGACGGGTTCCGTTTTATCCGGGGAGCTGTTTTTT.

This rearrangement joins TRBV11-2 to TRBJ1-2; perhaps TRBD1 as D (6 bases). The CDR3 is made up of 15 amino acids. V dropped 5 bases and J dropped 4 bases, with 17 bases sitting between them. Per germline, CDR1 SGHAT and CDR2 FQNNGV. The CDR3 region has the DNA TGTGCCAGCAGCCGTAACAGGGAGAGCGGCTATGGCTACACCTTC. Translating gives CASSRNRESGYGYTF.

The rearrangement joins TRBV5-4 to TRBJ2-7, with 11 bases lining up with TRBD1. The V gene end was trimmed by 3 bases and the J gene end by 6 bases; junction bases not matched to a gene: 5. Germline V gene sequence: CDR1 SGHNT, CDR2 YYREEE (reference sequence). The CDR3 runs 14 residues. CDR3 protein: CASSSGQGAGEQYF. CDR3 nucleotides: TGTGCCAGCAGCTCTGGACAGGGGGCTGGCGAGCAGTACTTC.

The chain is built from TRBV28 and TRBJ2-3; a weak D match, TRBD1 (5 bases). V was shortened by 10 bases and J by 2 bases, with 16 bases between the two germline ends. The CDR3 loop spans 14 amino acids. The germline V gene encodes CDR1 MDHEN and CDR2 SYDVKM. The CDR3 sequence is CATRVMVTTDTQYF. The CDR3 bases are TGTGCCACCAGGGTGATGGTGACCACAGATACGCAGTATTTT.

V and J are TRBV28 and TRBJ2-7, with 7 bases matching TRBD1. With V trimmed by 5 bases and J by 0 bases, 7 bases remained unmatched. The CDR3 totals 15 residues. Germline assignment: CDR1 MDHEN and CDR2 SYDVKM. CDR3: CASSPPGGLSYEQYF. The CDR3, as DNA: TGTGCCAGCAGTCCCCCAGGGGGTCTCTCCTACGAGCAGTACTTC.

This clone has a handful of counts. This rearrangement joins TRBV28 to TRBJ1-6; D gene uncertain. The CDR3 spans 12 residues. V was clipped by 6 bases and J by 4 bases, with 4 bases between them. Germline assignment: CDR1 MDHEN and CDR2 SYDVKM. CDR3 nucleotide sequence: TGTGCCAGCAGCTTGTATAATTCACCCCTCCACTTT. This sequence encodes CASSLYNSPLHF.

J is TRBJ1-1 and V is TRBV29-1; unclear D gene. Deletions cut 6 bases from V and 0 bases from J, with 17 bases between. The CDR3 spans 15 residues. Germline loops: CDR1 SQVTM, CDR2 ANQGSEA. CDR3 loop: CSVELAQVLNTEAFF. CDR3 bases: TGCAGCGTAGAACTGGCTCAAGTACTGAACACTGAAGCTTTCTTT.

This sequence joins TRBV27 and TRBJ2-3; 7 bases are a match to TRBD2. Per the germline V gene, CDR1 is MNHEY and CDR2 is SMNVEV (reference sequence). This CDR3 has 16 residues. The junction had 7 bases not matched to a gene; V was cut back by 3 bases and J by 1 base. CDR3 bases: TGTGCCAGCAGTTTCATCGGCGGGGGAGGCACAGATACGCAGTATTTT. It encodes CASSFIGGGGTDTQYF.

Written as DNA, the CDR3 is TGTGCCAGCAGTTCTTCCTTTAGGACGATAATTGAAGCTTTCTTT. This encodes CASSSSFRTIIEAFF. The chain uses TRBV28 and TRBJ1-1; D call uncertain. The V gene's germline CDR1 is MDHEN and CDR2 SYDVKM. The CDR3 spans 15 residues. The V and J ends lost 4 bases and 7 bases respectively, with 19 bases between them.

The gene calls are TRBV9 and TRBJ2-2; 11 nucleotides align to TRBD2. V lost 3 bases to trimming and J lost 0 bases; unmatched junction nucleotides: 4. From germline, CDR1 is SGDLS and CDR2 YYNGEE. This CDR3 contains 17 residues. The CDR3 DNA sequence: TGTGCCAGCAGCGAAACGGGACTAGCGGCGAACACCGGGGAGCTGTTTTTT. It specifies CASSETGLAANTGELFF. The whole variable domain, remainder taken from reference TRBV9 and TRBJ2-2, is DSGVTQTPKHLITATGQRVTLRCSPRSGDLSVYWYQQSLDQGLQFLIQYYNGEERAKGNILERFSAQQFPDLHSELNLSSLELGDSALYFCASSETGLAANTGELFFGEGSRLTVL.

J is TRBJ2-1 and V is TRBV7-2; 9 bases fit TRBD1. Germline-derived CDR1 and CDR2 are SGHTA and FQGNSA. The V gene end was trimmed by 2 bases and the J gene end by 2 bases; junction bases not matched to a gene: 4. This CDR3 is built from 16 residues. The CDR3 coding sequence is TGTGCCAGCAGCTTACCGGGACAGGGCCCCTACAATGAGCAGTTCTTC. This translates into CASSLPGQGPYNEQFF.